This T cell receptor (beta chain) comes out of a study of stem cell transplantation in POMP-related autoinflammatory disease. As for the study in general: Before transplant: CD4+ naive skewing, low CD8+ proportions, reduced cytokine secretion. Study findings and constraints: PRAID patients trended toward lower TRB diversity and higher clonality in all analyzed T-cell subsets. Patients with PRAID showed a restricted number of unique TRB V-J gene pairings.

PRAID featured immunodeficiency plus autoinflammation. From germline, CDR1 is SGHTA and CDR2 FQGNSA. The CDR3 loop spans 18 amino acids. After removal of 1 base from V and 7 bases from J, the junction contained 14 bases not matched to a gene. The data were produced by immunoSEQ multiplex PCR, yet TCRdb's version contains in-frame clones alone and is incomplete. The profile covers roughly 9,700 clones, with 79% appearing a single time and approximately 4.4% taken by the ten largest. A word on this clone: Its antigen is not known.

The source material was CD4+ T cells from PBMCs, sampled after stem cell transplantation. The chain recombines TRBV7-2 with TRBJ1-5; 9 bases agree with TRBD1. The source of this sequence is a human patient with POMP-related autoinflammation and immune dysregulation (PRAID). Some T cells may have originated in the graft donor. Written as DNA, the CDR3 is TGTGCCAGCAGCTTAGGGAATGCGGGACAGGGTCGTGCGCAGCCCCAGCATTTT. Encoded protein: CASSLGNAGQGRAQPQHF.